This TCR beta chain is drawn from a study of T-cell reconstitution after alpha-beta-depleted transplantation in children (dated by TCRdb to the mid-2010s). Some background on the complete study: T-cell immune reconstitution after TCRalphabeta/CD19-depleted allogeneic hematopoietic cell transplantation in children was quantitatively tracked in the study by means of TCR repertoire profiling.

The CDR3, from cysteine to phenylalanine, totals 14 residues. Of all the DNA, just the CDR3 is kept, 42 bases in frame from base 1. Germline trimming amounts to 7 bases on V and 4 bases on J, with 8 as the count of junction bases outside the gene matches. Study-level results and caveats: In some patients, the high TCRbeta diversity seen at day 60 was put down to recipient T cells and intrathymic progenitors that had survived conditioning. Hyperexpanded clone frequencies declined over subsequent months; after one year, T-cell counts and TCRbeta diversity were mostly attributed to newly produced T cells. Apparently early alphabetaT-cell count recovery about two months after transplant reportedly relied on only several hundred rapidly expanded clones derived from non-depleted graft cells.

This clonotype has only a few counts. It lacks a known antigen. Base qualities are not provided; no much larger clone lies one nucleotide away. Library construction relied on PCR. Sequenced using an Illumina HiSeq 2500. Molecular barcoding was employed in the preparation of TCR libraries, with unique molecular identifiers being used to normalize TCRbeta repertoire quantification. TCRdb applied fastp at Q25 and MiXCR to the public reads, then kept only in-frame beta chains. Entries that share a CDR3 protein sequence are merged under the most common genes and DNA. In this sample the table shows around 370,000 distinct CDR3 sequences, under 20% of which occur a single time. Together, the top ten hold about 41% of the sample. The sample's treatment or condition label is to be understood as: allogeneic hematopoietic cell transplantation with graft depleted of TCRalphabeta T cells and CD19 B cells. The children who served as transplant recipients had been given grafts of TCRalphabeta/CD19-depleted allogeneic hematopoietic cells.

The receptor comes from a male patient between 2 and 10 years old who had a stem cell transplant for acute lymphoblastic leukemia, so the T cells may come from the graft donor. The rearranged chain carries TRBV12-3 or TRBV12-4 and TRBJ2-7, with TRBD1 identical over 9 junction bases. This material consisted of PBMCs, mostly from graft donor cells, taken 360 days after TCRalphabeta/CD19-depleted stem cell transplant. The CDR3 reads CASTRAQGAYEQYF. The nucleotide sequence is given as TGTGCCAGCACTAGGGCACAGGGGGCATACGAGCAGTACTTC.